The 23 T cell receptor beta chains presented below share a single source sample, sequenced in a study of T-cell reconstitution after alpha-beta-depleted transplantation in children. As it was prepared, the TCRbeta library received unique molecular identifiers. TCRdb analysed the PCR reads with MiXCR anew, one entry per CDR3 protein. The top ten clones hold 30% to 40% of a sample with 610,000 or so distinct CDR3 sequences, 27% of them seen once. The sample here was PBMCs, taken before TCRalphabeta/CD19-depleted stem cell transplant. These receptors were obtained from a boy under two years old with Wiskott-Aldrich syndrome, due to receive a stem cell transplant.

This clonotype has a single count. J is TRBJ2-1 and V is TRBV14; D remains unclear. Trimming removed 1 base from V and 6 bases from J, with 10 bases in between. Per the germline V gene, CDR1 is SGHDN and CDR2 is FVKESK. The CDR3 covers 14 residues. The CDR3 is CASSQAIWGNEQFF. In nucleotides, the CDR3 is TGTGCCAGCAGCCAAGCGATCTGGGGCAATGAGCAGTTCTTC.

CDR3 nucleotide sequence: TGCAGTGCTAGAGATCTAGCGGGACTTCACACAGATACGCAGTATTTT. It is translated as CSARDLAGLHTDTQYF. This chain connects TRBV20-1 to TRBJ2-3, with 9 nucleotides matching TRBD2. This CDR3 is 16 amino acids long. The trim removed 0 bases at V and 2 bases at J, leaving 6 bases unmatched. From germline, CDR1 is DFQATT and CDR2 SNEGSKA (reference sequence).

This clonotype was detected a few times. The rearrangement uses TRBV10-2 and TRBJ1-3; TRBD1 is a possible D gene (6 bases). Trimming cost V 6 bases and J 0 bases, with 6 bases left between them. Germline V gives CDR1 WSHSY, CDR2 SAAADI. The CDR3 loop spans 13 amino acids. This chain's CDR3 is CASRDSSGNTIYF. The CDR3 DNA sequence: TGCGCCAGCAGGGACAGCTCTGGAAACACCATATATTTT.

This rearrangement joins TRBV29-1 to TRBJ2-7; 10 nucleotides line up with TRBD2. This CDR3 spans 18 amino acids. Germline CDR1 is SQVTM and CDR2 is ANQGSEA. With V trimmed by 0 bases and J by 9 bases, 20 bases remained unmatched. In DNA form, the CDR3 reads TGCAGCGTTGAAGACCCCTCGAGAGAGCGGGAGGGACTATTTCGGCAGTACTTC. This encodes CSVEDPSREREGLFRQYF.

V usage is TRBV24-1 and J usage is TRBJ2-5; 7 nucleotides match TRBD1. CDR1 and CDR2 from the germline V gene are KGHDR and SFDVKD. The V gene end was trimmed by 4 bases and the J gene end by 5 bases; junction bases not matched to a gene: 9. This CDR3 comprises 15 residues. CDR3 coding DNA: TGTGCCACCAGTGACCCCTCGACAGGGTTGGAGACCCAGTACTTC. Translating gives CATSDPSTGLETQYF.

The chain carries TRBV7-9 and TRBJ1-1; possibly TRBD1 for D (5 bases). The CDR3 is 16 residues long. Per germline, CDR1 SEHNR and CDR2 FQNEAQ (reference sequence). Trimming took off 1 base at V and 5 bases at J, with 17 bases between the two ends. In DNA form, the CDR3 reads TGTGCCAGCAGCTTAGGGGGGGGACGGGTAAAAACTGAAGCTTTCTTT. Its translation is CASSLGGGRVKTEAFF.

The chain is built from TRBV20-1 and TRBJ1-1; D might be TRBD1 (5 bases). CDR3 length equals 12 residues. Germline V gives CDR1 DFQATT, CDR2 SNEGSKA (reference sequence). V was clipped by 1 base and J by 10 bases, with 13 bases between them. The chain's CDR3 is CSARVSGLRAFF. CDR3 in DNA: TGCAGTGCTAGAGTGTCGGGGCTGAGAGCTTTCTTT.

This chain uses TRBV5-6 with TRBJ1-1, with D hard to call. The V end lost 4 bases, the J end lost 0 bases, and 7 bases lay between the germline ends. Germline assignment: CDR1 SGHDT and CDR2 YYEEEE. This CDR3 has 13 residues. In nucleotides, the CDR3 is TGTGCCAGCAGCGATATCATGAACACTGAAGCTTTCTTT. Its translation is CASSDIMNTEAFF.

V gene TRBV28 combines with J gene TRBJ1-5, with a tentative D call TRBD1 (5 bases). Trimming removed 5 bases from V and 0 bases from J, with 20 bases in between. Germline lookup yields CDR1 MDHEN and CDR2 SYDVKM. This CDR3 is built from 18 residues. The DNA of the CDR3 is TGTGCCAGCAGTCCCTTCCGGGGGAGGGAAGATAGCAATCAGCCCCAGCATTTT. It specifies CASSPFRGREDSNQPQHF.

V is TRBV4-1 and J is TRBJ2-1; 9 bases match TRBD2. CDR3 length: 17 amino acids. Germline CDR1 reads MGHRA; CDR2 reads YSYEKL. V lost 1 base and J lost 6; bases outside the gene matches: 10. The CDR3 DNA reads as TGCGCCAGCAGCCAAGCCTTGGGAGCGGGAGGAGGCAATGAGCAGTTCTTC. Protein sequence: CASSQALGAGGGNEQFF.

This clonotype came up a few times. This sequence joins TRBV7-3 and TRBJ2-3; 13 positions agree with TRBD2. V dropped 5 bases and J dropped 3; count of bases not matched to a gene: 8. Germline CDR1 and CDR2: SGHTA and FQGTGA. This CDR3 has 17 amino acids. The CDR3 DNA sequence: TGTGCCAGCAGCCCCTTTAAGGGACTAGCGGGAACAGATACGCAGTATTTT. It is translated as CASSPFKGLAGTDTQYF.

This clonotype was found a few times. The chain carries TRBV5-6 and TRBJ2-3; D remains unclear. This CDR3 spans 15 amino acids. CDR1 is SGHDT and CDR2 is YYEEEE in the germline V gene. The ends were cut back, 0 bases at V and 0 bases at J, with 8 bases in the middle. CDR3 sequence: CASSLDIPSTDTQYF. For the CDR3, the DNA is TGTGCCAGCAGCTTGGACATTCCCAGCACAGATACGCAGTATTTT.

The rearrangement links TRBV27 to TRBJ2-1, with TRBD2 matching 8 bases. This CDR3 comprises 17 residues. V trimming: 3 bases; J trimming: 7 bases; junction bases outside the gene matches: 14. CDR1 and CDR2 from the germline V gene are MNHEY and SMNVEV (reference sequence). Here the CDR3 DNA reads TGTGCCAGCAGTTTGGAGGCTCTAGCGGGTTGGGAGAATGAGCAGTTCTTC. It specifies CASSLEALAGWENEQFF.

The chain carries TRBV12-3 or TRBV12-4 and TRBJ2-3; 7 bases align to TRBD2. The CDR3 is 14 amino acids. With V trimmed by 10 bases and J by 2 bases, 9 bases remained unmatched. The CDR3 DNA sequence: TGTGCCACTAGCGGAAGGGAGCACACAGATACGCAGTATTTT. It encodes CATSGREHTDTQYF.

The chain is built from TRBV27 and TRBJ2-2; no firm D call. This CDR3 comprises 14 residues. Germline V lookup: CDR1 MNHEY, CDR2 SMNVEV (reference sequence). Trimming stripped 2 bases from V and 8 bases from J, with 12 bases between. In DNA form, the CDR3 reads TGTGCCAGCAGTTTAACAACCGCCGGGGGGGAGCTGTTTTTT. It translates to CASSLTTAGGELFF.

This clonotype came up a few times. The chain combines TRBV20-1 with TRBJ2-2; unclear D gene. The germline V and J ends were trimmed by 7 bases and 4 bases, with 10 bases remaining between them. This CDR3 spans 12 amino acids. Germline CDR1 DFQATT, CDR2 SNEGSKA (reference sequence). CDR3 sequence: CSVSRATGELFF. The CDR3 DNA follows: TGCAGTGTCAGCAGAGCCACCGGGGAGCTGTTTTTT.

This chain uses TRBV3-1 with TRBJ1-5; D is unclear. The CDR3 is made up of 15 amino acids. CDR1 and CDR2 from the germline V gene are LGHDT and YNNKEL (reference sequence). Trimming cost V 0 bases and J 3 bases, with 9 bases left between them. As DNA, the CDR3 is TGTGCCAGCAGCCAAGATCCGCAGTTCAATCAGCCCCAGCATTTT. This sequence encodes CASSQDPQFNQPQHF.

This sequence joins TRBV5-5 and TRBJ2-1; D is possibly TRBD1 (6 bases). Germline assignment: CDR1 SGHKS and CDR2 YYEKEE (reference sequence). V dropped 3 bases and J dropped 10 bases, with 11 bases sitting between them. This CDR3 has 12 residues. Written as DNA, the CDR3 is TGTGCCAGCAGCTCCACCGGGACAGAGCAGTTCTTC. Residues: CASSSTGTEQFF.

In DNA form, the CDR3 reads TGTGCCAGCAGCTTCGGACAGGTTTACAATGAGCAGTTCTTC. This sequence encodes CASSFGQVYNEQFF. This chain uses TRBV5-6 with TRBJ2-1; TRBD1 matches 7 bases. The ends lost 2 bases at V and 4 bases at J; junction bases unmatched: 3. The CDR3 loop spans 14 amino acids. Germline CDR1 reads SGHDT; CDR2 reads YYEEEE.

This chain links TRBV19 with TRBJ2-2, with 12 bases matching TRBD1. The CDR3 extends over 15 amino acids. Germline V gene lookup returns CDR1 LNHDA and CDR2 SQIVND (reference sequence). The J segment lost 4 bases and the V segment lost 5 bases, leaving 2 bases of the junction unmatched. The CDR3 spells CASSPGQGATGELFF. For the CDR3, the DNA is TGTGCCAGTAGTCCGGGACAGGGGGCCACCGGGGAGCTGTTTTTT.

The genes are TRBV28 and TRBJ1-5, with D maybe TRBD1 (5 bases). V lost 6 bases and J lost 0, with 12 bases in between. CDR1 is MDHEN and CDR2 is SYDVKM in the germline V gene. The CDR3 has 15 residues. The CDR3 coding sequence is TGTGCCAGCAGGGACACAGCCAATAGCAATCAGCCCCAGCATTTT. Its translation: CASRDTANSNQPQHF. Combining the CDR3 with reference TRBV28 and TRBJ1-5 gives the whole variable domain DVKVTQSSRYLVKRTGEKVFLECVQDMDHENMFWYRQDPGLGLRLIYFSYDVKMKEKGDIPEGYSVSREKKERFSLILESASTNQTSMYLCASRDTANSNQPQHFGDGTRLSIL.

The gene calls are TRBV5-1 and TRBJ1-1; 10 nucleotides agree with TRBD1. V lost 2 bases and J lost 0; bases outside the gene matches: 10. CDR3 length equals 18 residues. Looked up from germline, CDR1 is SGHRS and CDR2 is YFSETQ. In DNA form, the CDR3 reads TGCGCCAGCAGCTTTGCCCCCGGGACAGGGGTACTGAACACTGAAGCTTTCTTT. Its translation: CASSFAPGTGVLNTEAFF. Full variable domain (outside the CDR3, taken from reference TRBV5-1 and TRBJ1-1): KAGVTQTPRYLIKTRGQQVTLSCSPISGHRSVSWYQQTPGQGLQFLFEYFSETQRNKGNFPGRFSGRQFSNSRSEMNVSTLELGDSALYLCASSFAPGTGVLNTEAFFGQGTRLTVV.

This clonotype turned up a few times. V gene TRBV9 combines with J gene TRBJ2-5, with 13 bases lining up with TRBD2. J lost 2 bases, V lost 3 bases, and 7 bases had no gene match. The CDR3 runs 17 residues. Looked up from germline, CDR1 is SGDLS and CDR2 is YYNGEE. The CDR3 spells CASSALEGLAGQETQYF. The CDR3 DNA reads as TGTGCCAGCAGCGCGTTGGAGGGACTAGCGGGACAAGAGACCCAGTACTTC.